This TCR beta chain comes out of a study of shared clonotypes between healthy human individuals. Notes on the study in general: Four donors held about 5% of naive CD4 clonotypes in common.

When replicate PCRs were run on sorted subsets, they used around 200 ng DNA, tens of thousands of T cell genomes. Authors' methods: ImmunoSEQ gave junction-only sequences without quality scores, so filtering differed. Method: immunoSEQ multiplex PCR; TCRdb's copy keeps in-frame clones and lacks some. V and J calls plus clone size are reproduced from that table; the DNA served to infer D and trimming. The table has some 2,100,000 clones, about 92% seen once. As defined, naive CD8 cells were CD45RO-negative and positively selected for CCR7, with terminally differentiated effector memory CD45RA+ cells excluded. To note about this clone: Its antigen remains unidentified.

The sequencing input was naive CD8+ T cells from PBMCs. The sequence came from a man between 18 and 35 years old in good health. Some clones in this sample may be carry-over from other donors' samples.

The CDR3, as DNA: TGCAGCGTTGTCGGGGGGGAGAGTGGCACCGGGGAGCTGTTTTTT. This encodes CSVVGGESGTGELFF. The V gene is TRBV29-1, the J gene TRBJ2-2; the match to TRBD2 covers 8 bases. The germline CDR1 and CDR2 sequences are SQVTM and ANQGSEA. Trimming cost V 4 bases and J 4 bases; bases outside gene matches: 8. The CDR3 has 15 residues.